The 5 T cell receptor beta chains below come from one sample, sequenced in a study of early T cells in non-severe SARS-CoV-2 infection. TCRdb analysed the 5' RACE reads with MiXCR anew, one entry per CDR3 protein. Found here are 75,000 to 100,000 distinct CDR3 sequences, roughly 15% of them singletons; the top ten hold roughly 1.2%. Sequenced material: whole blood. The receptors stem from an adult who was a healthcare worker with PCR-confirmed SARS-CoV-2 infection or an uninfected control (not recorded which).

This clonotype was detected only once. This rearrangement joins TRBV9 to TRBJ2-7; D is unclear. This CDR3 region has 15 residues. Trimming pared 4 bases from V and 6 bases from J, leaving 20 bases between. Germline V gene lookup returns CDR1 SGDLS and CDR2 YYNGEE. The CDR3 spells CASSPPGLVASEQYF. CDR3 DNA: TGTGCCAGCAGCCCTCCCGGGCTAGTGGCGAGCGAGCAGTACTTC. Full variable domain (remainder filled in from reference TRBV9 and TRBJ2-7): DSGVTQTPKHLITATGQRVTLRCSPRSGDLSVYWYQQSLDQGLQFLIQYYNGEERAKGNILERFSAQQFPDLHSELNLSSLELGDSALYFCASSPPGLVASEQYFGPGTRLTVT.

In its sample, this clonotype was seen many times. The CDR3 sequence: CASSPQGLLNYGYTF. The CDR3 nucleotides are TGTGCCAGCTCACCCCAAGGGCTGCTTAACTATGGCTACACCTTC. The chain uses TRBV18 and TRBJ1-2, with D hard to call. This CDR3 comprises 15 residues. Germline CDR1 is KGHSH and CDR2 is LQKENI. Trimming took 3 bases from V and 1 from J, leaving 12 bases between them.

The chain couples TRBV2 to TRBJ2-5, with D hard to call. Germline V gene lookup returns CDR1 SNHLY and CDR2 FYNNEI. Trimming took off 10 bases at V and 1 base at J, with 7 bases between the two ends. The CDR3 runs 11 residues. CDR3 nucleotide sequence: TGTGCCACCCGGTCCCAAGAGACCCAGTACTTC. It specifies CATRSQETQYF.

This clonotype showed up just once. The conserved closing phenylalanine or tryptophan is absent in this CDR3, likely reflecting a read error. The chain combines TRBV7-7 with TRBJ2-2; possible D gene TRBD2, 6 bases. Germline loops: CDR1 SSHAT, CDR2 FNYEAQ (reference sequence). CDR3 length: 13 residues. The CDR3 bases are TGTGGGTCGCGGGGAAGTAACACCGGGGAGCTGTTTCTT. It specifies CGSRGSNTGELFL.

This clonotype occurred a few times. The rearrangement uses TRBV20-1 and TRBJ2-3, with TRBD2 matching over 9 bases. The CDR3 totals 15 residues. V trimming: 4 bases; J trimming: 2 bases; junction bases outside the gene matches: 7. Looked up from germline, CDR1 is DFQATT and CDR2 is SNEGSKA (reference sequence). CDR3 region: CSAIPLAGTTDTQYF. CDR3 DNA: TGCAGTGCTATACCGCTAGCGGGGACCACAGATACGCAGTATTTT.